Below, 10 T cell receptor beta chains from the same sample are listed, as sequenced in a study of cytomegalovirus exposure and HLA in healthy donors (dated by TCRdb to about 2017). Libraries were prepared through the immunoSEQ multiplex PCR assay. For the multiplex PCR, a mixture combining 60 forward primers for TCR Vbeta segments and 13 reverse primers for TCR Jbeta segments was used. TCRdb took this table from immuneACCESS and kept in-frame rearrangements with V and J called. Such tables lack part of the clones; where checked against another copy, unresolved V genes explain under half of the gap, and the rest is unexplained. The sample's records list about 99,000 clones. The ten largest make up about 3.5% of the sample. Input material: PBMCs. The receptors originated from a man aged 35 to 55 in good health and CMV-seronegative.

J is TRBJ2-7 and V is TRBV11-2; D is ambiguous. The germline gives CDR1 SGHAT, CDR2 FQNNGV. This CDR3 has 12 amino acids. V lost 3 bases and J lost 7, with 10 bases in between. For the CDR3, the DNA is TGTGCCAGCAGCTTTTCACCGCGGGAGCAGTACTTC. It codes for CASSFSPREQYF.

V gene TRBV7-6 combines with J gene TRBJ1-2; D is possibly TRBD1 (5 bases). The V end was cut by 1 base, the J end by 5 bases, with 14 bases between. This CDR3 is 15 amino acids long. CDR1 SGHVS and CDR2 FNYEAQ come from the germline V gene. The CDR3 here is CASSLGPGEQYGYTF. The CDR3 DNA reads as TGTGCCAGCAGCTTAGGGCCGGGGGAGCAATATGGCTACACCTTC.

The chain uses TRBV19 and TRBJ1-5; tentatively, D is TRBD1 (6 bases). With 5 bases removed from V and 3 bases from J, the gap between germline ends came to 14 bases. Germline assignment: CDR1 LNHDA and CDR2 SQIVND (reference sequence). The CDR3 totals 15 residues. DNA of the CDR3: TGTGCCAGTAGTTTACACGGGACACTCAATCAGCCCCAGCATTTT. This sequence encodes CASSLHGTLNQPQHF.

J is TRBJ2-5 and V is TRBV18; 7 positions match TRBD1. Gene TRBJ2-7 matches the end of the DNA better, so the J call may be wrong. Germline-derived CDR1 and CDR2 are KGHSH and LQKENI. This CDR3 spans 14 amino acids. The CDR3 loop is CASSPPDRTYEQYF. CDR3 coding DNA: TGTGCCAGCTCACCACCGGACAGGACCTACGAGCAGTACTTC.

The chain combines TRBV5-4 with TRBJ1-1; D uncertain. Germline V lookup: CDR1 SGHNT, CDR2 YYREEE (reference sequence). The CDR3 loop spans 14 amino acids. Deletions cut 4 bases from V and 0 bases from J, with 10 bases between. The CDR3 here is CASSPGGVNTEAFF. CDR3 coding DNA: TGTGCCAGCAGCCCCGGAGGCGTGAACACTGAAGCTTTCTTT.

V gene TRBV5-6 combines with J gene TRBJ2-5, with 9 bases identical to TRBD1. The J call may be in error: the DNA end matches TRBJ2-7 better. The CDR3 has 14 residues. Looked up from germline, CDR1 is SGHDT and CDR2 is YYEEEE. The CDR3 nucleotides read TGTGCCAGCAGCTCGGGACAGGGCCTATACGAGCAGTACTTC. Its protein product is CASSSGQGLYEQYF.

The rearrangement joins TRBV11-3 to TRBJ2-2; a possible D gene is TRBD1 (6 bases). V was trimmed by 2 bases and J by 4 bases, leaving 8 bases between them. Germline CDR1 and CDR2: SGHNT and YENEEA. This CDR3 region has 14 residues. The CDR3 region has the DNA TGTGCCAGCAGCTTAACCAGGGGCACCGGGGAGCTGTTTTTT. It translates to CASSLTRGTGELFF.

The DNA of the CDR3 is TGTGCCAGCACAGGGGTACTCGAAAAACTGTTTTTT. As protein: CASTGVLEKLFF. This chain joins TRBV28 and TRBJ1-4, with D possibly matching TRBD1 (6 bases). The CDR3 runs to 12 residues. Germline lookup yields CDR1 MDHEN and CDR2 SYDVKM. V lost 7 bases and J lost 8, with 11 bases in between.

V gene TRBV5-1 combines with J gene TRBJ2-3, with 7 bases lining up with TRBD1. CDR1 is SGHRS, CDR2 YFSETQ, per germline. This CDR3 spans 15 amino acids. Trimming removed 5 bases from V and 2 bases from J; junction bases left unmatched: 8. Here the CDR3 DNA reads TGCGCCAGCAGGGTTCGGGACAGACCCACAGATACGCAGTATTTT. Translating it yields CASRVRDRPTDTQYF.

The chain has TRBV7-6 and TRBJ1-4; D possibly corresponds to TRBD1 (5 bases). V lost 0 bases and J lost 8, with 7 bases in between. The CDR3 consists of 13 residues. CDR1 SGHVS and CDR2 FNYEAQ come from the germline V gene. The CDR3 sequence is CASSLARQEKLFF. CDR3 coding DNA: TGTGCCAGCAGCTTAGCTCGACAGGAAAAACTGTTTTTT.